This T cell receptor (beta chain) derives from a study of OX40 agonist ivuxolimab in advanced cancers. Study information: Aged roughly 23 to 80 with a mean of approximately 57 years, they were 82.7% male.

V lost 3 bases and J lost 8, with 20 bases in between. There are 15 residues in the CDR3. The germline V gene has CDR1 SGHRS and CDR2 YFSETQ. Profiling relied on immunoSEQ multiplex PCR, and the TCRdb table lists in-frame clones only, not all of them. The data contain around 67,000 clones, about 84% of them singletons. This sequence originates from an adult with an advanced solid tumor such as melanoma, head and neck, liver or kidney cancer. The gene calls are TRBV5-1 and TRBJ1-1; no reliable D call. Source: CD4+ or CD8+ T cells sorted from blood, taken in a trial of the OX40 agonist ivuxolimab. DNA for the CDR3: TGCGCCAGCAGCTCCGCCCCATCGCCGATCGGAGAAGCTTTCTTT. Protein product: CASSSAPSPIGEAFF.